This TCR beta chain was sequenced during a study of cytomegalovirus exposure and HLA in healthy donors. Whole-study context: Previous work identified roughly 120 million unique TCR beta sequences from around 200 million T cells.

Comments on this clone: Its antigen is not identified.

General study findings and limits: The productive fraction for most TCR beta V segments was about 87% or about 30% in an earlier analysis.

The CDR3 spans 16 residues. PCR primers comprised 60 Vbeta and 13 Jbeta primers. Using immunoSEQ multiplex PCR, the repertoire was profiled, and TCRdb retains in-frame clones only, with some absent. The table shows fewer than 200,000 clones, with approximately 81% occurring only once. This TCR was recovered from a woman under 40 in good health and CMV-seronegative. The specimen was PBMCs. The V gene is TRBV1, the J gene TRBJ1-2. TRBV1 is listed as a pseudogene. The CDR3 loop reads CTSSQDTGREDYGYTF. CDR3 nucleotides: TGCACCAGCAGCCAAGACACAGGGAGGGAAGACTATGGCTACACCTTC.